The 9 T cell receptor beta chains below were found in one sample sequenced in a study of blood T cell repertoires in COVID-19. Repertoires were generated with immunoSEQ multiplex PCR, while TCRdb's copy carries only in-frame clones and drops some. Of approximately 120,000 clones listed, 79% are singletons. Sequenced material: peripheral blood. These TCRs come from a man between 35 and 55 years old with active or convalescent COVID-19.

The CDR3 coding sequence is TGTGCCAGCAGCCCGCTGGGGGCCAGACGGTACACTGAAGCTTTCTTT. This translates into CASSPLGARRYTEAFF. The V and J genes are TRBV13 and TRBJ1-1, with TRBD1 as a possible D gene (6 bases). There are 16 residues in the CDR3. V lost 5 bases and J lost 3, with 19 bases in between. Germline V gene sequence: CDR1 PRHDT, CDR2 FYEKMQ (reference sequence).

This chain's CDR3 is CASSLEGVNGYTF. The CDR3 nucleotides read TGTGCCAGCAGCTTAGAAGGGGTGAATGGCTACACCTTC. The chain recombines TRBV11-3 with TRBJ1-2, with a tentative D call TRBD1 (5 bases). Germline CDR1 SGHNT, CDR2 YENEEA. This CDR3 has 13 residues. V dropped 0 bases and J dropped 6 bases, with 8 bases sitting between them.

The chain carries TRBV18 and TRBJ2-7; TRBD2 is a possible D gene (6 bases). The V end was cut by 3 bases, the J end by 7 bases, with 7 bases between. The CDR3 covers 11 residues. Per the germline V gene, CDR1 is KGHSH and CDR2 is LQKENI. Here the CDR3 DNA reads TGTGCCAGCTCACCGGGGGGAGAGCAGTACTTC. Translating it yields CASSPGGEQYF.

This clone was detected only once. The chain couples TRBV7-3 to TRBJ2-1, with 7 positions matching TRBD2. Looked up from germline, CDR1 is SGHTA and CDR2 is FQGTGA. The CDR3 runs 17 residues. V was pared by 3 bases and J by 5 bases, with 13 bases of the junction left unmatched. Here the CDR3 DNA reads TGTGCCAGCAGCTTGCACGGCGGGAGCCCAGTTGACAATGAGCAGTTCTTC. It is translated as CASSLHGGSPVDNEQFF.

The genes are TRBV11-2 and TRBJ2-3, with TRBD2 matching over 8 bases. Germline CDR1 is SGHAT and CDR2 is FQNNGV. The CDR3 runs 14 residues. With V trimmed by 4 bases and J by 8 bases, 8 bases remained unmatched. CDR3 DNA sequence: TGTGCCAGCAGCTCTGGCGGGGGGTGGGGTACGCAGTATTTT. Residues: CASSSGGGWGTQYF.

The V gene is TRBV28, the J gene TRBJ1-4; a possible D gene is TRBD1 (6 bases). V lost 4 bases and J lost 1, with 10 bases in between. The germline V gene encodes CDR1 MDHEN and CDR2 SYDVKM. The CDR3 extends over 15 amino acids. CDR3 region: CASSSPQGTNEKLFF. The CDR3 DNA follows: TGTGCCAGCAGTTCCCCACAGGGAACTAATGAAAAACTGTTTTTT.

J is TRBJ1-1 and V is TRBV5-4; D gene uncertain. In germline, CDR1 is SGHNT, CDR2 YYREEE (reference sequence). The CDR3 runs to 14 residues. V shed 1 base and J shed 5 bases, with 12 bases lying between them. CDR3 residues: CASSLTGVRTEAFF. DNA of the CDR3: TGTGCCAGCAGCTTGACCGGGGTAAGGACTGAAGCTTTCTTT.

The chain employs TRBV28 and TRBJ1-2; TRBD1 is a possible D gene (6 bases). Germline V gene sequence: CDR1 MDHEN, CDR2 SYDVKM. This CDR3 is 15 amino acids long. V dropped 2 bases and J dropped 0 bases, with 10 bases sitting between them. DNA of the CDR3: TGTGCCAGCAGTTTAGTGGGGGCGTCTAACTATGGCTACACCTTC. It translates to CASSLVGASNYGYTF.

CDR3 nucleotide sequence: TGTGCCAGCAGCTTAGGGACAGGGAGGGCTGAAGCTTTCTTT. As protein: CASSLGTGRAEAFF. The chain employs TRBV7-2 and TRBJ1-1, with 8 bases lining up with TRBD1. J lost 6 bases, V lost 1 base, and 4 bases had no gene match. CDR1 and CDR2 from the germline V gene are SGHTA and FQGNSA. The CDR3 is 14 amino acids.